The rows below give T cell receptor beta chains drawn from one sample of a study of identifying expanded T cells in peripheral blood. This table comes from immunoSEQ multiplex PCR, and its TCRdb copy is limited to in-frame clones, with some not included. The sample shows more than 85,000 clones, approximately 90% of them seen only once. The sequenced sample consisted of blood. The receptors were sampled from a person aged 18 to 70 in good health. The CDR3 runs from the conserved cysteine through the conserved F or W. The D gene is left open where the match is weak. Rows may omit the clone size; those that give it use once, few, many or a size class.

TGTGCCTTAAAACCGGGACAGGGAACTCAAAAACTGTTTTTT,CALKPGQGTQKLFF,TRBV30,TRBD1,NA,TRBJ1-4
TGTGCCAGCAGCGTAGAATCTCGGCCTCCGCCAGCGAACACCGGGGAGCTGTTTTTT,CASSVESRPPPANTGELFF,TRBV9,NA,NA,TRBJ2-2
TGTGCCAGCAGCCAAGAGACTAGCGGGAGGTTGAATGAGCAGTTCTTC,CASSQETSGRLNEQFF,TRBV14,TRBD2,NA,TRBJ2-1
TGTGCCAGCAGCTTTCACACGGAGGTTGGCAATGAGCAGTTCTTC,CASSFHTEVGNEQFF,TRBV7-8,NA,NA,TRBJ2-1
TGTGCCAGCAGTGAAACAGGGGCGGGCGAAAAACTGTTTTTT,CASSETGAGEKLFF,TRBV25-1,TRBD1,few,TRBJ1-4
TGTGCCAGCAGTGAGGACAGGGTCTATAATTCACCCCTCCACTTT,CASSEDRVYNSPLHF,TRBV6-1,TRBD1,NA,TRBJ1-6
TGCGCCAGCAGCTTGGGCAGGGGTAATGAGCAGTTCTTC,CASSLGRGNEQFF,TRBV5-1,NA,NA,TRBJ2-1
TGTGCCAGCAGCTTGGAGACGAGCTCTGGGGCCAACGTCCTGACTTTC,CASSLETSSGANVLTF,TRBV5-6,NA,NA,TRBJ2-6
TGTGCCAGCAGCACCTCCGGGACTAGCGGGGGGGGTGACACAGATACGCAGTATTTT,CASSTSGTSGGGDTDTQYF,TRBV9,TRBD2,NA,TRBJ2-3
TGCGCCAGCAGCTTGGGCCAGCGGTACGACGAGCAGTACTTC,CASSLGQRYDEQYF,TRBV5-1,NA,NA,TRBJ2-7
TGCGCCAGCAGCCAAGGGGACAGGGTAATTGAAGCTTTCTTT,CASSQGDRVIEAFF,TRBV4-1,TRBD1,NA,TRBJ1-1
TGTGCCAGCAGTTTGTACTGGGACAGGGCGAATTCACCCCTCCACTTT,CASSLYWDRANSPLHF,TRBV6-5,TRBD1,once,TRBJ1-6
TGTGCCACCAGCAGAGATCCGACAGCGAACACTGAAGCTTTCTTT,CATSRDPTANTEAFF,TRBV15,NA,NA,TRBJ1-1
TGTGCCAGCTCACCAGGGGAGGGCCAGGATACGCAGTATTTT,CASSPGEGQDTQYF,TRBV18,TRBD2,NA,TRBJ2-3
TGTGCCAGCAACGACAGGGGGCTCAACTATGGCTACACCTTC,CASNDRGLNYGYTF,TRBV28,TRBD1,NA,TRBJ1-2
TGTGCCAGCAGCTTAGATCGTCGTGCTGAGCAGTTCTTC,CASSLDRRAEQFF,TRBV11-2,NA,NA,TRBJ2-1
TGTGCCAGCAGTGGAGTCAGGGAAGAGACCCAGTACTTC,CASSGVREETQYF,TRBV2,NA,NA,TRBJ2-5
TGTGCCAGCAGCTTAGAGAGTGGAGATACGCAGTATTTT,CASSLESGDTQYF,TRBV11-3,NA,NA,TRBJ2-3
TGTGCCACGACCCCGTCGCGTGCGGAAGAGACCCAGTACTTC,CATTPSRAEETQYF,TRBV15,NA,NA,TRBJ2-5
TGTGCTAGTGGTTTGAGACAGGGTTTAGTAAATGAGCAGTTCTTC,CASGLRQGLVNEQFF,TRBV12-5,TRBD1,NA,TRBJ2-1